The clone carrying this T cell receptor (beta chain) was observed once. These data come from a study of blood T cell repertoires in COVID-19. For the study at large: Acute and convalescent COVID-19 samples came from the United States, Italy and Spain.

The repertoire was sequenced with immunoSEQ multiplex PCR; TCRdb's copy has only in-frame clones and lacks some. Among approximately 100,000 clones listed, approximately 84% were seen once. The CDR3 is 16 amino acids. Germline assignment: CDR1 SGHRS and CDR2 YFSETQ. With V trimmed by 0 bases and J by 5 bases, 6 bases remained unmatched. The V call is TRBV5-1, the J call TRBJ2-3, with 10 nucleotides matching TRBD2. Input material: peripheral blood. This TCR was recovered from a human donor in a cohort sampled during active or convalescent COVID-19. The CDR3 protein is CASSLAPLAGQDTQYF. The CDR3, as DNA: TGCGCCAGCAGCTTGGCCCCACTAGCGGGGCAAGATACGCAGTATTTT.